The sequence of this TCR beta chain was determined in a study of CD8 T cell repertoires and HIV-1 epitope variants. Study details: IL-2, IL-7 and IL-15 were added on days 3 and 7 of approximately 10-day cultures. Separate from the cultures, 1M uncultured T cells served as baseline.

Study observations and caveats: Eight or nine antigen-specific TCR beta clonotypes were found; about six seemed cross-reactive to variants.

A remark on this clone: What it recognizes is unknown.

Method: immunoSEQ multiplex PCR; TCRdb's copy keeps in-frame clones and lacks some. This sample has some 5,200 clones, with approximately 72% found just once. The CDR3 contains 14 residues. Germline V gene sequence: CDR1 SGHNT, CDR2 YYREEE (reference sequence). Trimming cost V 0 bases and J 6 bases, with 9 bases left between them. The clonotype comes from a male donor with HIV. The rearrangement joins TRBV5-4 to TRBJ2-2; D ambiguous. The sequenced material came from cultured CD8+ T cells derived from PBMCs. CDR3 in amino acids: CASSLAETPGELFF. The CDR3 region has the DNA TGTGCCAGCAGCTTGGCCGAGACTCCCGGGGAGCTGTTTTTT.